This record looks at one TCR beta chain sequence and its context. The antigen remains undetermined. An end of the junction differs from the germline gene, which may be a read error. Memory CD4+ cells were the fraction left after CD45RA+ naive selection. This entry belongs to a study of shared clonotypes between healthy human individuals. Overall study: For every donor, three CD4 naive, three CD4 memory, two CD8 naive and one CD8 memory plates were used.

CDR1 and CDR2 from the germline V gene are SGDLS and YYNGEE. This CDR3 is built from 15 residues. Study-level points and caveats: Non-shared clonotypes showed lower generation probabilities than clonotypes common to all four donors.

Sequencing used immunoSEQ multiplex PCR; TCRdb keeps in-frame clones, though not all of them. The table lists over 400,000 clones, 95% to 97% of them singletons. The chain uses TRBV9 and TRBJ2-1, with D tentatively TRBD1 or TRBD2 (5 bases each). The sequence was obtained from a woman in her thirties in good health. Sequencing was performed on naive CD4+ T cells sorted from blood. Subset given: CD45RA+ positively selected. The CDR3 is CASSAEGTYYDEQFF. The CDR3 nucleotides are TGTGCCAGCAGCGCTGAGGGGACGTACTACGATGAGCAGTTCTTC. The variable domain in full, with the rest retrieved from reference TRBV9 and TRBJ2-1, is DSGVTQTPKHLITATGQRVTLRCSPRSGDLSVYWYQQSLDQGLQFLIQYYNGEERAKGNILERFSAQQFPDLHSELNLSSLELGDSALYFCASSAEGTYYDEQFFGPGTRLTVL.